The entry below gives a single TCR beta chain sequence along with its context. The target antigen is unknown. This specimen belongs to a study of cytomegalovirus exposure and HLA in healthy donors. Study-level results: According to the study, 160 or so TCR beta chains were cytomegalovirus-associated. Most observed TCR sequences were rare, whereas some public TCRs were detected in many donors. Subsequent analysis of the approximately 130 validation repertoires found a tendency for first-cohort TCR clusters to co-occur.

The germline V gene has CDR1 MDHEN and CDR2 SYDVKM. The V end was cut by 6 bases, the J end by 1 base, with 12 bases between. This CDR3 has 14 amino acids. Clones were read by immunoSEQ multiplex PCR, and TCRdb kept only the in-frame ones, dropping some. This table has some 98,000 clones, about 90% appearing once. Sample: PBMCs. The chain combines TRBV28 with TRBJ1-1; D call uncertain. The TCR originated in a man aged 18 to 30 in good health and CMV-seropositive. The DNA of the CDR3 is TGTGCCAGCAGCTTAGCGGTACAGAACACTGAAGCTTTCTTT. Its translation is CASSLAVQNTEAFF.